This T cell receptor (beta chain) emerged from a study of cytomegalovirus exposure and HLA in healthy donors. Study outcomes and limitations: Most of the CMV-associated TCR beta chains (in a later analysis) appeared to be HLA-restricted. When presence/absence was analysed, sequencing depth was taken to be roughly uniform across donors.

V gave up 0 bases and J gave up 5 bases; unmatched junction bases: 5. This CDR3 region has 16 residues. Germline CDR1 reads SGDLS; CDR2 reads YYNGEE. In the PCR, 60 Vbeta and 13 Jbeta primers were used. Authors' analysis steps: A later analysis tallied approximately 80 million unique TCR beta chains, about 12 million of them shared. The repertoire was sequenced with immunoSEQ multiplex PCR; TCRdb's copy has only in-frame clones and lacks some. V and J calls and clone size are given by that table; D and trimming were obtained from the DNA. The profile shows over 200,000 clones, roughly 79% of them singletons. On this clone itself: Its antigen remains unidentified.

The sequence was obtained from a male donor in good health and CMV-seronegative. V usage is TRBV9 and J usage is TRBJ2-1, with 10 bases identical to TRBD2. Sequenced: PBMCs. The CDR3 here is CASSVGLAGVDNEQFF. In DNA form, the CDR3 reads TGTGCCAGCAGCGTAGGGCTAGCGGGGGTTGACAATGAGCAGTTCTTC.